The present entry profiles one TCR beta chain with its context. Its antigen is undetermined. The record originates from a study of T cells in Graves' hyperthyroidism and ophthalmopathy. General study points: Researchers found most expanded thyroid clonotypes above 0.001 in blood as well.

The CDR3 totals 15 residues. Germline CDR1 reads SNHLY; CDR2 reads FYNNEI. Unmatched junction bases numbered 6, after V lost 5 bases and J lost 2 bases. Regions amplified from RNA transcripts were the TCR beta CDR3 regions. When the TCR CDR3 underwent first-round RT-PCR, the HTBI primer set was used. One entry per CDR3 protein results from TCRdb running MiXCR on the multiplex PCR reads. Of hundreds of thousands of distinct CDR3 sequences detected, just under 45% appear once; the ten largest clones hold 6.5% to 9%. The sample taken for sequencing was peripheral blood or thyroid tissue (not recorded which). The TCR was taken from an adult man with Graves' disease, either hyperthyroidism or ophthalmopathy (not recorded which). The rearrangement uses TRBV2 and TRBJ1-5; TRBD1 aligns across 7 bases. The CDR3 here is CASSTSGTGNQPQHF. As DNA, the CDR3 is TGTGCCAGCAGTACTAGCGGGACAGGCAATCAGCCCCAGCATTTT.